This TCR beta chain was observed in a study of CD8 T cells in ankylosing spondylitis. This clonotype has ten or more counts. Its specificity is not known. TCRdb itself ran the 5' RACE reads through MiXCR, one entry per CDR3 protein. Here the sample spans under 150,000 distinct CDR3 sequences, around 8.5% being singletons. Findings and caveats of the study: From matched ankylosing spondylitis synovial fluid, disease-linked clones were reportedly recovered at significantly enriched levels. Earlier reports found some motif variants in synovial fluid and blood in reactive arthritis. Several highly homologous variants made up a TCR beta motif that seemed to typify ankylosing spondylitis blood.

The CDR3 is 14 residues long. V lost 4 bases, J lost 7 bases, and 20 bases lay in between. Germline values: CDR1 SQVTM, CDR2 ANQGSEA. The rearrangement links TRBV29-1 to TRBJ2-7; D may match TRBD1 or TRBD2 (5 bases each). This sequence was found in a male donor with ankylosing spondylitis or in good health (not recorded which). The specimen sequenced was blood, either unsorted or a sorted T cell fraction (not recorded which). CDR3 in DNA: TGCAGCGTTGTTTTAGGGACCCAAACCAAGGAGCAGTACTTC. Translation gives CSVVLGTQTKEQYF.